These T cell receptor beta chains were read from a single sample in a study of T cells in Graves' hyperthyroidism and ophthalmopathy. Each CDR3 protein is one row after TCRdb ran MiXCR on the multiplex PCR reads. The sample consists of about 400,000 distinct CDR3 sequences, 20% to 30% of them appearing once. The specimen sequenced was blood. All receptors come from a man between 50 and 59 years old with Graves' hyperthyroidism. Both conserved end residues are part of each CDR3. The order of the fields is V gene, clone size, J gene, CDR3 protein. Clone size is stated in some rows and not others, as once, few, many or a class when expanded.

v_gene: TRBV28
abundance: many
j_gene: TRBJ2-1
CDR3aa: CASLTWAGYNEQFF

v_gene: TRBV5-1
abundance: .
j_gene: .
CDR3aa: CASSLEGIVLTYNEQYF

v_gene: TRBV3-1
abundance: many
j_gene: TRBJ2-1
CDR3aa: CASSQVSGPAQFF

v_gene: TRBV28
abundance: few
j_gene: TRBJ1-5
CDR3aa: CASSLHPPQHF

v_gene: TRBV28
abundance: many
j_gene: TRBJ1-5
CDR3aa: CASKQGVGNQPQHF

v_gene: TRBV7-2
abundance: many
j_gene: TRBJ1-2
CDR3aa: CASSILGEDYGYTF

v_gene: TRBV2
abundance: few
j_gene: TRBJ2-7
CDR3aa: CASSPLGDSLDEQYF

v_gene: TRBV5-1
abundance: few
j_gene: TRBJ2-7
CDR3aa: CASSPGTSGSLREQYF

v_gene: TRBV11-2
abundance: few
j_gene: TRBJ2-7
CDR3aa: CASSLDSRTGIGYEQYF

v_gene: TRBV7-6
abundance: many
j_gene: TRBJ2-7
CDR3aa: CASSLGTSGGEKYF

v_gene: TRBV2
abundance: few
j_gene: TRBJ2-4
CDR3aa: CASSLNREAKNIQYF

v_gene: TRBV7-3
abundance: .
j_gene: TRBJ2-1
CDR3aa: CASSWTSSHEQFF

v_gene: TRBV12-3/TRBV12-4
abundance: .
j_gene: TRBJ2-4
CDR3aa: CASSARLAGGVYIQYF

v_gene: TRBV20-1
abundance: many
j_gene: TRBJ1-1
CDR3aa: CSARENTEAFF

v_gene: TRBV12-3/TRBV12-4
abundance: many
j_gene: TRBJ1-1
CDR3aa: CASSLEEQGPEAFF

v_gene: TRBV7-9
abundance: few
j_gene: TRBJ1-2
CDR3aa: CASSRWDRGNGYTF

v_gene: TRBV6-5
abundance: .
j_gene: TRBJ1-2
CDR3aa: CASSYSTGQYGYTF

v_gene: TRBV20-1
abundance: .
j_gene: TRBJ2-1
CDR3aa: CSAHGRENYNEQFF

v_gene: TRBV11-3
abundance: .
j_gene: TRBJ1-2
CDR3aa: CASSFGSLGNYGYTF

v_gene: TRBV6-2/TRBV6-3
abundance: .
j_gene: TRBJ1-4
CDR3aa: CASRTDITNEKLFF

v_gene: TRBV6-1
abundance: few
j_gene: TRBJ2-2
CDR3aa: CASREAGWANTGELFF

v_gene: TRBV28
abundance: many
j_gene: TRBJ2-7
CDR3aa: CASSSPGQNPYEQYF

v_gene: TRBV28
abundance: few
j_gene: TRBJ1-1
CDR3aa: CASSSPPGGGDTEAFF

v_gene: TRBV7-9
abundance: few
j_gene: TRBJ1-5
CDR3aa: CASSLVPGNQPQHF